Detailed here is one T cell receptor (beta chain). The antigen is unknown. CDR3 size: 14 residues. Germline V gives CDR1 LNHNV, CDR2 YYDKDF (reference sequence). After removal of 9 bases from V and 2 bases from J, the junction contained 8 bases not matched to a gene. TCRdb re-derived calls from the RT-PCR reads in MiXCR, one entry per CDR3 protein. The sample holds roughly 500,000 distinct CDR3 sequences, approximately 24% seen once. The data were taken from a study of response to subunit inactivated influenza vaccine. Overall study findings and caveats: Each seasonal influenza vaccination recruits few new T cells, the authors suggested.

This chain links TRBV15 with TRBJ2-7; 9 bases line up with TRBD1. The TCR sequence derives from a man aged 45-60 years who received an inactivated influenza vaccine. Sequencing was performed on CD4+ T cells sorted from PBMCs, taken approximately 5 days after vaccination. CDR3 coding DNA: TGTGCCACGTCATACCGGGACAGGGCCTACGAGCAGTACTTC. Encoded protein: CATSYRDRAYEQYF.